The 14 T cell receptor beta chains below all came from one sample that was sequenced in a study of spatial heterogeneity in lung cancer. The study, taken as a whole, reports: It was found that expanded intratumoral alpha and beta TCR counts tracked tumor mutation counts.

TCRdb re-derived calls from the 5' RACE reads in MiXCR, one entry per CDR3 protein. This table holds about 2,000 distinct CDR3 sequences, roughly 8.9% found once. Time point indicated: sample taken at primary tumor resection. These receptors' targets are unknown. This specimen was lung tumor tissue, taken at surgery. These receptors originate from a female donor with early-stage non-small cell lung cancer.

This clonotype is termed medium-sized (0.01 to 0.1%). This rearrangement joins TRBV5-1 to TRBJ1-1, with TRBD1 as a possible D gene (5 bases). This CDR3 has 16 residues. Trimming removed 3 bases at V and 0 bases at J, with 15 bases between. Germline CDR1 reads SGHRS; CDR2 reads YFSETQ. Here the CDR3 reads CASSSYTTAVNTEAFF. For the CDR3, the DNA is TGCGCCAGCAGCTCATATACGACAGCAGTGAACACTGAAGCTTTCTTT.

This clonotype is categorized as large. The chain employs TRBV7-2 and TRBJ1-5, with D perhaps TRBD1 (5 bases). The CDR3 extends over 16 amino acids. The germline CDR1 and CDR2 sequences are SGHTA and FQGNSA. V lost 5 bases and J lost 0, with 14 bases in between. The CDR3 is CASSPSTGDSNQPQHF. DNA for the CDR3: TGTGCCAGCAGCCCTAGTACAGGAGATAGCAATCAGCCCCAGCATTTT.

Relative to its sample, this clonotype is medium-sized (0.01 to 0.1%). This chain connects TRBV29-1 to TRBJ2-6; D remains ambiguous. Looked up from germline, CDR1 is SQVTM and CDR2 is ANQGSEA. The CDR3 spans 13 residues. The V end lost 1 base, the J end lost 4 bases, and 5 bases lay between the germline ends. DNA for the CDR3: TGCAGCGTTGAAGGGTACGGGGCCAACGTCCTGACTTTC. As protein: CSVEGYGANVLTF.

Within the sample, this clonotype is medium-sized. The chain links TRBV20-1 to TRBJ1-4; maybe TRBD1 (5 bases). CDR3 length: 16 amino acids. Between the trimmed V and J ends, which lost 2 bases and 5 bases, there was a span of 18 bases. The germline gives CDR1 DFQATT, CDR2 SNEGSKA (reference sequence). The CDR3 here is CSARRSLGTSNEKLFF. The DNA for the CDR3 is TGCAGTGCTAGACGGTCTCTGGGGACCTCGAATGAAAAACTGTTTTTT.

Relative to its sample, this clonotype is medium-sized. V gene TRBV7-9 combines with J gene TRBJ1-4, with D tentatively TRBD1 (5 bases). Germline CDR1 reads SEHNR; CDR2 reads FQNEAQ (reference sequence). This CDR3 is 15 amino acids long. The V and J ends lost 5 bases and 7 bases respectively, with 17 bases between them. CDR3 DNA: TGTGCCAGCAGCCGAGGGGACGGCGAAGGTGAAAAACTGTTTTTT. Protein: CASSRGDGEGEKLFF.

This clonotype counts as medium-sized. This rearrangement joins TRBV5-6 to TRBJ2-7; D assignment may be TRBD1 or TRBD2 (6 bases each). V was cut by 1 base and J by 6 bases, with 14 bases left in between. The CDR3 extends over 14 amino acids. In germline, CDR1 is SGHDT, CDR2 YYEEEE. The CDR3 protein is CASSLWGAAAEQYF. DNA of the CDR3: TGTGCCAGCAGCTTGTGGGGGGCGGCTGCCGAGCAGTACTTC. Full variable domain (missing parts from reference TRBV5-6 and TRBJ2-7): DAGVTQSPTHLIKTRGQQVTLRCSPKSGHDTVSWYQQALGQGPQFIFQYYEEEERQRGNFPDRFSGHQFPNYSSELNVNALLLGDSALYLCASSLWGAAAEQYFGPGTRLTVT.

This clonotype was seen a few times. J is TRBJ2-7 and V is TRBV19; D might be TRBD1 (8 bases). Trimming took off 10 bases at V and 3 bases at J, with 13 bases between the two ends. CDR3 length: 12 amino acids. The germline V gene has CDR1 LNHDA and CDR2 SQIVND (reference sequence). The CDR3 spells CATTGGGYEQYF. Written as DNA, the CDR3 is TGTGCCACCACAGGGGGGGGCTACGAGCAGTACTTC.

This clonotype rates as medium-sized (0.01 to 0.1%). The CDR3 bases are TGCAGCGTTGGACGGGATGCCTACGAGCAGTACTTC. Encoded protein: CSVGRDAYEQYF. V and J are TRBV29-1 and TRBJ2-7; a weak D match, TRBD2 (5 bases). V shed 4 bases and J shed 2 bases, with 9 bases lying between them. Germline V gives CDR1 SQVTM, CDR2 ANQGSEA. This CDR3 region has 12 residues.

This clonotype rates as medium-sized. The chain uses TRBV18 and TRBJ2-7; the D gene is possibly TRBD2 (6 bases). V dropped 2 bases and J dropped 1 base, with 9 bases sitting between them. The CDR3 loop spans 14 amino acids. The germline V gene has CDR1 KGHSH and CDR2 LQKENI. The CDR3 DNA reads TGTGCCAGCTCACCAAGCGGGTTTTCCTACGAGCAGTACTTC. Amino acids: CASSPSGFSYEQYF.

This clonotype is medium-sized by share. This chain uses TRBV7-9 with TRBJ1-1; a weak D match, TRBD1 (5 bases). Germline assignment: CDR1 SEHNR and CDR2 FQNEAQ (reference sequence). This CDR3 is 13 amino acids long. V shed 2 bases and J shed 11 bases, with 15 bases lying between them. CDR3 DNA: TGTGCCAGCAGCTTATCGACAGTTCTTGAGGCTTTCTTT. It translates to CASSLSTVLEAFF.

This clonotype was counted many times. The V gene is TRBV29-1, the J gene TRBJ1-5; no clear D. This CDR3 comprises 12 residues. The germline gives CDR1 SQVTM, CDR2 ANQGSEA. Trimming left V 7 bases short and J 7 bases short, with 14 bases between. The CDR3 spells CSAQNPPQPQHF. The DNA of the CDR3 is TGCAGCGCCCAGAATCCCCCACAGCCCCAGCATTTT.

The gene calls are TRBV9 and TRBJ2-2; 10 bases fit TRBD1. Germline-derived CDR1 and CDR2 are SGDLS and YYNGEE. The CDR3 consists of 17 residues. V gave up 0 bases and J gave up 2 bases; unmatched junction bases: 4. The CDR3: CASSVVRDRGNTGELFF. CDR3 coding DNA: TGTGCCAGCAGCGTAGTACGGGACAGGGGAAACACCGGGGAGCTGTTTTTT.

By share, this clonotype ranks as medium-sized (0.01 to 0.1%). J is TRBJ2-5 and V is TRBV7-6; no clear D gene. Germline V gene lookup returns CDR1 SGHVS and CDR2 FNYEAQ. V was cut by 2 bases and J by 2 bases, with 6 bases left in between. The CDR3 covers 13 residues. This CDR3 is CASSLWPQETQYF. In DNA form, the CDR3 reads TGTGCCAGCAGCTTATGGCCTCAAGAGACCCAGTACTTC.

By share, this clonotype ranks as medium-sized. The chain recombines TRBV20-1 with TRBJ2-7; 8 bases agree with TRBD2. The CDR3 consists of 15 residues. The V and J ends lost 2 bases and 1 base, in that order; junction bases with no gene match: 7. In germline, CDR1 is DFQATT, CDR2 SNEGSKA (reference sequence). CDR3 residues: CSARSPPGGSYEQYF. The CDR3, as DNA: TGCAGTGCTAGATCCCCCCCGGGGGGGTCCTACGAGCAGTACTTC.